The T cell receptor beta chain described here comes from a study of blood T cell repertoires in COVID-19. Trimming stripped 4 bases from V and 6 bases from J, with 12 bases between. There are 13 residues in the CDR3. Germline-derived CDR1 and CDR2 are SGHTA and FQGNSA. Here immunoSEQ multiplex PCR was the method, and the copy in TCRdb shows in-frame clones only, minus some. The sample carries 150,000 or so clones, roughly 86% recorded once. The genes are TRBV7-2 and TRBJ1-2; D perhaps matches TRBD1 (5 bases). The clonotype comes from a human donor with acute or convalescent COVID-19. The donor label of this sample is uncertain. The sequencing input was peripheral blood. CDR3 amino acids: CASSSQGRHGYTF. The CDR3 nucleotides are TGTGCCAGCAGCTCCCAGGGTAGGCATGGCTACACCTTC.